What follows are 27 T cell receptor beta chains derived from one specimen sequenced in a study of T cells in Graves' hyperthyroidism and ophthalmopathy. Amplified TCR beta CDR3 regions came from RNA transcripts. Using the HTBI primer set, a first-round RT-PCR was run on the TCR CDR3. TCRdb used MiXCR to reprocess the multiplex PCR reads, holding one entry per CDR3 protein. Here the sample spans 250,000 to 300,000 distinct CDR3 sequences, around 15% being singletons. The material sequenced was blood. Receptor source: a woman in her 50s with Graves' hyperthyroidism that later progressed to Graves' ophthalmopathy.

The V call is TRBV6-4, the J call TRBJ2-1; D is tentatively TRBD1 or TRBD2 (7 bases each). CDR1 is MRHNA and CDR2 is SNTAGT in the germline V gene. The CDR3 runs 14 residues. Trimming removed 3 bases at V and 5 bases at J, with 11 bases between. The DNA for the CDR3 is TGTGCCAGCAGTGAGACAGGGAGGGACAATGAGCAGTTCTTC. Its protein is CASSETGRDNEQFF.

This chain's CDR3 is CASSKGLAGGYEQFF. CDR3 DNA: TGTGCCAGCAGCAAGGGACTAGCGGGAGGGTATGAGCAGTTCTTC. The rearrangement joins TRBV3-1 to TRBJ2-1, with TRBD2 matching over 16 bases. Germline V gives CDR1 LGHDT, CDR2 YNNKEL (reference sequence). The CDR3 is made up of 15 amino acids. Unmatched junction bases numbered 3, after V lost 5 bases and J lost 8 bases.

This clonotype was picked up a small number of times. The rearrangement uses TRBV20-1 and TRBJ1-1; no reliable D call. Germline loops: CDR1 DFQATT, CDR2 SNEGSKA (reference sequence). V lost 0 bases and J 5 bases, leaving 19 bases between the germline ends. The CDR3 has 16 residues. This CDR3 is CSARDRETVYRTEAFF. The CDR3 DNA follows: TGCAGTGCTAGAGACCGGGAAACAGTTTATCGGACTGAAGCTTTCTTT.

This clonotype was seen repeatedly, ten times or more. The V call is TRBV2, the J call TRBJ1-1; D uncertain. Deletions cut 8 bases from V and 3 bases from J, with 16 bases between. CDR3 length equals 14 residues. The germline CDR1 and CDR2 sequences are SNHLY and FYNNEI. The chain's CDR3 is CASCPALGDTEAFF. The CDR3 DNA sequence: TGTGCCAGCTGTCCAGCCCTCGGGGACACTGAAGCTTTCTTT.

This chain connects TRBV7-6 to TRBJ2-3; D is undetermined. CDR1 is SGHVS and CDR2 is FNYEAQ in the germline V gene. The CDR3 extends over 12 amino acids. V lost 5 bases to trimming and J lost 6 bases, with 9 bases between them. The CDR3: CASSLSWDTQYF. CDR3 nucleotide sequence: TGTGCCAGCAGCCTCTCGTGGGATACGCAGTATTTT.

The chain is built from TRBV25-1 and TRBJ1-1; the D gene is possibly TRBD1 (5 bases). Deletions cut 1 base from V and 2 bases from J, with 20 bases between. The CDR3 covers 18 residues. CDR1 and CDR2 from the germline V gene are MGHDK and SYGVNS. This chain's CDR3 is CASSEWGRNEYPNTEAFF. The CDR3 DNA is TGTGCCAGCAGTGAATGGGGACGGAACGAATACCCCAACACTGAAGCTTTCTTT.

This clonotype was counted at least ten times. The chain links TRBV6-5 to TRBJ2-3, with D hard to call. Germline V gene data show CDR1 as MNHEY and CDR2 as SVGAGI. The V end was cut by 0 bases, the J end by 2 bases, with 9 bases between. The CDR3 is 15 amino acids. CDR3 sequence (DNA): TGTGCCAGCAGTTACTCGGGCCCTTACACAGATACGCAGTATTTT. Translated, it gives CASSYSGPYTDTQYF.

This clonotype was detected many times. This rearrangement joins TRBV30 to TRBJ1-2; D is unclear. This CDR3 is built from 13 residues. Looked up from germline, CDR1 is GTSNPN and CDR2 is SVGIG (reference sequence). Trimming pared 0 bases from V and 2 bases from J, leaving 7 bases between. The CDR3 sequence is CAWSVRSNYGYTF. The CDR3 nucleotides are TGTGCCTGGAGTGTACGCAGCAACTATGGCTACACCTTC.

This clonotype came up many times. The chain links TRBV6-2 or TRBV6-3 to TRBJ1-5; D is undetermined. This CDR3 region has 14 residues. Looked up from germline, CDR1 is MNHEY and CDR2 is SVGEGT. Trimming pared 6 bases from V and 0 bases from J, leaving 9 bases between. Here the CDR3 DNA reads TGTGCCAGCAGGGCCCTAAATAGCAATCAGCCCCAGCATTTT. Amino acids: CASRALNSNQPQHF.

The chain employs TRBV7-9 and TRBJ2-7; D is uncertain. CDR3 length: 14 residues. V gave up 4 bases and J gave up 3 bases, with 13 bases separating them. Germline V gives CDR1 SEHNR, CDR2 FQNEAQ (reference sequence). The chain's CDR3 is CASSSFTGDYEQYF. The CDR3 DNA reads TGTGCCAGCAGCTCCTTCACGGGTGACTACGAGCAGTACTTC.

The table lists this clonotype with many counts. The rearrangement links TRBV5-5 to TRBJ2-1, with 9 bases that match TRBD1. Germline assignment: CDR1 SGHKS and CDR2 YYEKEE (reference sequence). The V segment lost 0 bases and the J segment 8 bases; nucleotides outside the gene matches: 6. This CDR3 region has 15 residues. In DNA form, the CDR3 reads TGTGCCAGCAGCTTGGCCGGGACAGGGTCCGATGAGCAGTTCTTC. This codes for CASSLAGTGSDEQFF.

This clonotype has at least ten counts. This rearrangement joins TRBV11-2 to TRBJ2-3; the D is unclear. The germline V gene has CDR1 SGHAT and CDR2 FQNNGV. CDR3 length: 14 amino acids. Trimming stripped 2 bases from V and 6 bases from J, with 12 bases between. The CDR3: CASSLLTTIDTQYF. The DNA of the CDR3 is TGTGCCAGCAGCTTACTTACGACGATCGATACGCAGTATTTT.

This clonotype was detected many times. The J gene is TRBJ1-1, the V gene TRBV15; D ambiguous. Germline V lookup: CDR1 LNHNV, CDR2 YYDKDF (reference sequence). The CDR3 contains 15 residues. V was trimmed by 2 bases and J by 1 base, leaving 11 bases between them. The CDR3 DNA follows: TGTGCCACCAGCAGATACTCGACGGGGAACACTGAAGCTTTCTTT. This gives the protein CATSRYSTGNTEAFF.

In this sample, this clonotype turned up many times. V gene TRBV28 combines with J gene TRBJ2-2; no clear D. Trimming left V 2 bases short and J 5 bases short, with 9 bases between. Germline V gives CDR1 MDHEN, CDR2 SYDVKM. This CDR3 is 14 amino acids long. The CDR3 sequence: CASSLNWDTGELFF. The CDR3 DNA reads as TGTGCCAGCAGTTTAAATTGGGATACCGGGGAGCTGTTTTTT.

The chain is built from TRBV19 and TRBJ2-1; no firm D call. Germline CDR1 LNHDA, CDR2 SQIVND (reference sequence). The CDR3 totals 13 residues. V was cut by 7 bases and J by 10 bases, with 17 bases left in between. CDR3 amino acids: CASNNPPSREQFF. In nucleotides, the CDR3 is TGTGCCAGTAACAACCCCCCCAGTCGGGAGCAGTTCTTC. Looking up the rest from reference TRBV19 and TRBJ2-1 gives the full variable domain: DGGITQSPKYLFRKEGQNVTLSCEQNLNHDAMYWYRQDPGQGLRLIYYSQIVNDFQKGDIAEGYSVSREKKESFPLTVTSAQKNPTAFYLCASNNPPSREQFFGPGTRLTVL.

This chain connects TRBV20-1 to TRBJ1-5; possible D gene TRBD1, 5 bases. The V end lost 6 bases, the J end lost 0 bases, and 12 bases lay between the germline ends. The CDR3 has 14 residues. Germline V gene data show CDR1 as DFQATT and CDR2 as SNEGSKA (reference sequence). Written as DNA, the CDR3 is TGCAGTGCCCGAACAGGTTCTAGCAATCAGCCCCAGCATTTT. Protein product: CSARTGSSNQPQHF.

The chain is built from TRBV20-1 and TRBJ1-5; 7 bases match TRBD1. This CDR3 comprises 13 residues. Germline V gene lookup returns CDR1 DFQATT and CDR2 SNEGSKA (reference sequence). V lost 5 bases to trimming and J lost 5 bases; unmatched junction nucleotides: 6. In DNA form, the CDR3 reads TGCAGTGCTGAAGGACAGGTCGATCAGCCCCAGCATTTT. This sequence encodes CSAEGQVDQPQHF.

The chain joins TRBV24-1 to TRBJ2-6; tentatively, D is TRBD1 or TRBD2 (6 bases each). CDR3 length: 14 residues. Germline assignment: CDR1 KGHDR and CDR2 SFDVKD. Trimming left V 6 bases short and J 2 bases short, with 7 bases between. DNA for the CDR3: TGTGCCACCAGTAGGGGGGCTGGGGCCAACGTCCTGACTTTC. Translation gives CATSRGAGANVLTF.

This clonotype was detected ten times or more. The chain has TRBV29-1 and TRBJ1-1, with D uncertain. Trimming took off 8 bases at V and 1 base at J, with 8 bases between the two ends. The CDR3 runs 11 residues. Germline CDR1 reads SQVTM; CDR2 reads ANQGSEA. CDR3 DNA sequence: TGCAGCCACGACAAGAACACTGAAGCTTTCTTT. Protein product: CSHDKNTEAFF.

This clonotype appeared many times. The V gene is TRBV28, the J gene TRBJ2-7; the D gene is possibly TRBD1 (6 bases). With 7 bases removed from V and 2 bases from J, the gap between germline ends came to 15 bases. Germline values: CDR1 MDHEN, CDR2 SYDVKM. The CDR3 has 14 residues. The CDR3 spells CASTITGTPYEQYF. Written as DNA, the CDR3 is TGTGCCAGCACGATAACCGGGACACCCTACGAGCAGTACTTC. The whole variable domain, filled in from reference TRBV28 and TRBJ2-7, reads DVKVTQSSRYLVKRTGEKVFLECVQDMDHENMFWYRQDPGLGLRLIYFSYDVKMKEKGDIPEGYSVSREKKERFSLILESASTNQTSMYLCASTITGTPYEQYFGPGTRLTVT.

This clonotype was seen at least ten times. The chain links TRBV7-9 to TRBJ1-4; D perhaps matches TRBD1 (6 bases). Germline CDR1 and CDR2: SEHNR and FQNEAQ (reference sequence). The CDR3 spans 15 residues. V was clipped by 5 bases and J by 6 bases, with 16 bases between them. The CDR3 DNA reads TGTGCCAGCAGCCCTCCGGGACAACGGGATGAAAAACTGTTTTTT. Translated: CASSPPGQRDEKLFF.

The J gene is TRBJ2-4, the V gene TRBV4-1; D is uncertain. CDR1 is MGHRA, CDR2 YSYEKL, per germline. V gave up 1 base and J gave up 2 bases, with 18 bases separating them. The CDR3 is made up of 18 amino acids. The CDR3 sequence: CASSQVPKEWVSKNIQYF. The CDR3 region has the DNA TGCGCCAGCAGCCAAGTGCCGAAGGAGTGGGTATCCAAAAACATTCAGTACTTC.

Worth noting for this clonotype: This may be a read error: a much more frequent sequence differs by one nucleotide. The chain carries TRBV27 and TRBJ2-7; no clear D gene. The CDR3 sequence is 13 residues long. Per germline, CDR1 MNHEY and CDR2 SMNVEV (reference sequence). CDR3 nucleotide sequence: TGTGCCAGCAATTTATACGCCGCCTACGAGCAGTACTTC. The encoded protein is CASNLYAAYEQYF.

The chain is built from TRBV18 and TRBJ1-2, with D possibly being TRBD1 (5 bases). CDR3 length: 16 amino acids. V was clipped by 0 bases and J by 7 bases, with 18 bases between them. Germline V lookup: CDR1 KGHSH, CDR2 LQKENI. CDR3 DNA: TGTGCCAGCTCACCACCGGCAGGGCCTCAGGTCCTTGGCTACACCTTC. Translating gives CASSPPAGPQVLGYTF.

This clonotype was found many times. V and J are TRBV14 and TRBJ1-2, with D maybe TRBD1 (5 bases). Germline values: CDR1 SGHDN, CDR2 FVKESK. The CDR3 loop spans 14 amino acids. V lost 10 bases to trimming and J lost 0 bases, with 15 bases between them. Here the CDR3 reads CANPGAIPNYGYTF. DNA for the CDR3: TGTGCCAACCCCGGGGCGATCCCTAACTATGGCTACACCTTC. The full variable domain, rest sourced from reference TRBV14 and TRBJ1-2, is EAGVTQFPSHSVIEKGQTVTLRCDPISGHDNLYWYRRVMGKEIKFLLHFVKESKQDESGMPNNRFLAERTGGTYSTLKVQPAELEDSGVYFCANPGAIPNYGYTFGSGTRLTVV.

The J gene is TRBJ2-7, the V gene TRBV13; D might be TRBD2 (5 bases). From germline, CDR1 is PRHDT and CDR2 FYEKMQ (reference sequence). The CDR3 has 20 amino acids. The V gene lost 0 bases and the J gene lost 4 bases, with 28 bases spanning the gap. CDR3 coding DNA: TGTGCCAGCAGCTTAGGCGCCCGAAGAGGATCCCTACGAGGGCTATACGAGCAGTACTTC. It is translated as CASSLGARRGSLRGLYEQYF.

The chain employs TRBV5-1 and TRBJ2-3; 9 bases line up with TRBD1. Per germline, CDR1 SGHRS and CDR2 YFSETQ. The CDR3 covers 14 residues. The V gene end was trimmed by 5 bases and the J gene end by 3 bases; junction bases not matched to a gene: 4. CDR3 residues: CASSNGQGTDTQYF. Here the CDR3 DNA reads TGCGCCAGCAGTAACGGACAGGGGACAGATACGCAGTATTTT. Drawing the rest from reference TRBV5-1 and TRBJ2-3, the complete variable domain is KAGVTQTPRYLIKTRGQQVTLSCSPISGHRSVSWYQQTPGQGLQFLFEYFSETQRNKGNFPGRFSGRQFSNSRSEMNVSTLELGDSALYLCASSNGQGTDTQYFGPGTRLTVL.